This T cell receptor (beta chain) appears in the sequencing data of a study of T-cell reconstitution after alpha-beta-depleted transplantation in children. The germline CDR1 and CDR2 sequences are SGHNT and YYREEE (reference sequence). The CDR3 sequence is 16 residues long. Trimming cost V 4 bases and J 1 base; bases outside gene matches: 9. General study results and limits: As was reported, about two months after transplant, alpha-beta T cells came from several hundred expanded graft clones. Hyperexpanded clones declined; after one year, newly produced T cells mostly supplied diversity. Surviving recipient T cells and intrathymic progenitors accounted for some patients' high TCRbeta diversity at day 60.

This clonotype has ten or more counts. Its antigen remains unidentified. Molecular barcoding with unique molecular identifiers was used for the TCRbeta library. MiXCR was run by TCRdb on the PCR reads, yielding one entry per CDR3 protein. The profile shows approximately 97,000 distinct CDR3 sequences, 4.5% to 7.5% of them singletons. The material was PBMCs, mostly from graft donor cells, obtained 60 days after TCRalphabeta/CD19-depleted stem cell transplant. This TCR was sampled from a female patient between 2 and 15 years old who had a stem cell transplant for Fanconi anemia, so the T cells may come from the graft donor. The chain has TRBV5-4 and TRBJ2-3, with TRBD1 identical over 7 bases. The CDR3 reads CASSPGPGQRTDTQYF. The CDR3 coding sequence is TGTGCCAGCAGCCCGGGGCCGGGACAGCGCACAGATACGCAGTATTTT.